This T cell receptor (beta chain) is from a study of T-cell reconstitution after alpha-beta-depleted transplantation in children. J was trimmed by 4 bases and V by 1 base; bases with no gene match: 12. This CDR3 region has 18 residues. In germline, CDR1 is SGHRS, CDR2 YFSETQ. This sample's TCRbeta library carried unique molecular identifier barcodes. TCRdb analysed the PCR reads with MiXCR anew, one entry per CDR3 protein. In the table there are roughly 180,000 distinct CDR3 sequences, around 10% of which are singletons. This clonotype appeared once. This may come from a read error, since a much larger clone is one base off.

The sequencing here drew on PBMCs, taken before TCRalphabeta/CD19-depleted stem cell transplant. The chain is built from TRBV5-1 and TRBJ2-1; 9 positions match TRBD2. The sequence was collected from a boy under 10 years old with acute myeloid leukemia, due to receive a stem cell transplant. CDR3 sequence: CASSLLHSGGGGYNEQFF. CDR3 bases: TGCGCCAGCAGCTTGCTGCATAGCGGGGGCGGGGGATACAATGAGCAGTTCTTC.